The next 8 T cell receptor beta chains were all read from a single sample in a study of OX40 agonist ivuxolimab in advanced cancers. Assay: immunoSEQ multiplex PCR; the TCRdb copy retains only in-frame clones and omits some. The sample holds some 64,000 clones, around 90% seen once. The material was CD4+ or CD8+ T cells sorted from blood, obtained in a trial of the OX40 agonist ivuxolimab. These receptors originate from an adult with an advanced solid tumor such as melanoma, head and neck, liver or kidney cancer.

This clone was seen only a few times. This chain uses TRBV7-3 with TRBJ1-1; possibly TRBD1 for D (5 bases). Germline V lookup: CDR1 SGHTA, CDR2 FQGTGA. Trimming removed 0 bases from V and 3 bases from J, with 5 bases in between. This CDR3 contains 13 residues. CDR3: CASSLTGDTEAFF. CDR3 nucleotide sequence: TGTGCCAGCAGCTTAACAGGGGACACTGAAGCTTTCTTT.

The rearrangement links TRBV6-6 to TRBJ2-7; 9 bases line up with TRBD1. The CDR3 runs 15 residues. Germline V gene data show CDR1 as MNHNY and CDR2 as SVGAGI (reference sequence). The V gene end was trimmed by 0 bases and the J gene end by 3 bases; junction bases not matched to a gene: 3. As DNA, the CDR3 is TGTGCCAGCAGTTACTCGGAGACAGGGGGCTACGAGCAGTACTTC. Its translation is CASSYSETGGYEQYF.

The chain combines TRBV28 with TRBJ1-1; tentative D call: TRBD1 (5 bases). The length of the CDR3 is 15 residues. Germline CDR1 MDHEN, CDR2 SYDVKM. The V and J ends lost 5 bases and 0 bases respectively, with 13 bases between them. The CDR3 loop is CASSPSGALNTEAFF. CDR3 DNA sequence: TGTGCCAGCAGTCCGTCCGGGGCGTTGAACACTGAAGCTTTCTTT.

V gene TRBV18 combines with J gene TRBJ2-1, with 8 bases aligning to TRBD1. With V trimmed by 3 bases and J by 15 bases, 7 bases remained unmatched. Per germline, CDR1 KGHSH and CDR2 LQKENI. The CDR3 totals 12 residues. The chain's CDR3 is CASSPHGDRLFF. The CDR3 DNA reads as TGTGCCAGCTCACCCCACGGGGACAGGCTGTTCTTC.

This sequence joins TRBV10-3 and TRBJ1-5, with TRBD1 identical over 9 bases. This CDR3 comprises 18 residues. With 0 bases clipped from V and 4 bases from J, the junction kept 10 bases outside the gene matches. In germline, CDR1 is ENHRY, CDR2 SYGVKD. The DNA of the CDR3 is TGTGCCATCAGTGAGTCATATACAGGGGGCGCAGAGAATCAGCCCCAGCATTTT. Translation gives CAISESYTGGAENQPQHF.

The chain is built from TRBV7-6 and TRBJ2-7; the match to TRBD1 covers 10 bases. V gave up 3 bases and J gave up 5 bases; unmatched junction bases: 10. CDR1 is SGHVS and CDR2 is FNYEAQ in the germline V gene. This CDR3 has 16 residues. As DNA, the CDR3 is TGTGCCAGCAGCTTGGCAGACAGGGGGCGCCGAAACGAGCAGTACTTC. This sequence encodes CASSLADRGRRNEQYF.

A few counts support this clone. The chain uses TRBV5-6 and TRBJ1-4; D possibly corresponds to TRBD1 (6 bases). CDR1 is SGHDT, CDR2 YYEEEE, per germline. V lost 2 bases and J 8 bases, leaving 19 bases between the germline ends. This CDR3 region has 16 residues. The CDR3 DNA reads TGTGCCAGCAGCTTCAGGACAGTAAGACGATCAGAAAAACTGTTTTTT. As protein: CASSFRTVRRSEKLFF. Based on the CDR3 plus reference TRBV5-6 and TRBJ1-4, the full variable domain is DAGVTQSPTHLIKTRGQQVTLRCSPKSGHDTVSWYQQALGQGPQFIFQYYEEEERQRGNFPDRFSGHQFPNYSSELNVNALLLGDSALYLCASSFRTVRRSEKLFFGSGTQLSVL.

The genes are TRBV28 and TRBJ2-4, with D maybe TRBD2 (7 bases). V lost 5 bases and J lost 9, with 14 bases in between. Looked up from germline, CDR1 is MDHEN and CDR2 is SYDVKM. This CDR3 has 13 residues. CDR3 protein: CASSGGAGSIQYF. The CDR3 coding sequence is TGTGCCAGCAGTGGGGGGGCCGGGAGCATTCAGTACTTC.